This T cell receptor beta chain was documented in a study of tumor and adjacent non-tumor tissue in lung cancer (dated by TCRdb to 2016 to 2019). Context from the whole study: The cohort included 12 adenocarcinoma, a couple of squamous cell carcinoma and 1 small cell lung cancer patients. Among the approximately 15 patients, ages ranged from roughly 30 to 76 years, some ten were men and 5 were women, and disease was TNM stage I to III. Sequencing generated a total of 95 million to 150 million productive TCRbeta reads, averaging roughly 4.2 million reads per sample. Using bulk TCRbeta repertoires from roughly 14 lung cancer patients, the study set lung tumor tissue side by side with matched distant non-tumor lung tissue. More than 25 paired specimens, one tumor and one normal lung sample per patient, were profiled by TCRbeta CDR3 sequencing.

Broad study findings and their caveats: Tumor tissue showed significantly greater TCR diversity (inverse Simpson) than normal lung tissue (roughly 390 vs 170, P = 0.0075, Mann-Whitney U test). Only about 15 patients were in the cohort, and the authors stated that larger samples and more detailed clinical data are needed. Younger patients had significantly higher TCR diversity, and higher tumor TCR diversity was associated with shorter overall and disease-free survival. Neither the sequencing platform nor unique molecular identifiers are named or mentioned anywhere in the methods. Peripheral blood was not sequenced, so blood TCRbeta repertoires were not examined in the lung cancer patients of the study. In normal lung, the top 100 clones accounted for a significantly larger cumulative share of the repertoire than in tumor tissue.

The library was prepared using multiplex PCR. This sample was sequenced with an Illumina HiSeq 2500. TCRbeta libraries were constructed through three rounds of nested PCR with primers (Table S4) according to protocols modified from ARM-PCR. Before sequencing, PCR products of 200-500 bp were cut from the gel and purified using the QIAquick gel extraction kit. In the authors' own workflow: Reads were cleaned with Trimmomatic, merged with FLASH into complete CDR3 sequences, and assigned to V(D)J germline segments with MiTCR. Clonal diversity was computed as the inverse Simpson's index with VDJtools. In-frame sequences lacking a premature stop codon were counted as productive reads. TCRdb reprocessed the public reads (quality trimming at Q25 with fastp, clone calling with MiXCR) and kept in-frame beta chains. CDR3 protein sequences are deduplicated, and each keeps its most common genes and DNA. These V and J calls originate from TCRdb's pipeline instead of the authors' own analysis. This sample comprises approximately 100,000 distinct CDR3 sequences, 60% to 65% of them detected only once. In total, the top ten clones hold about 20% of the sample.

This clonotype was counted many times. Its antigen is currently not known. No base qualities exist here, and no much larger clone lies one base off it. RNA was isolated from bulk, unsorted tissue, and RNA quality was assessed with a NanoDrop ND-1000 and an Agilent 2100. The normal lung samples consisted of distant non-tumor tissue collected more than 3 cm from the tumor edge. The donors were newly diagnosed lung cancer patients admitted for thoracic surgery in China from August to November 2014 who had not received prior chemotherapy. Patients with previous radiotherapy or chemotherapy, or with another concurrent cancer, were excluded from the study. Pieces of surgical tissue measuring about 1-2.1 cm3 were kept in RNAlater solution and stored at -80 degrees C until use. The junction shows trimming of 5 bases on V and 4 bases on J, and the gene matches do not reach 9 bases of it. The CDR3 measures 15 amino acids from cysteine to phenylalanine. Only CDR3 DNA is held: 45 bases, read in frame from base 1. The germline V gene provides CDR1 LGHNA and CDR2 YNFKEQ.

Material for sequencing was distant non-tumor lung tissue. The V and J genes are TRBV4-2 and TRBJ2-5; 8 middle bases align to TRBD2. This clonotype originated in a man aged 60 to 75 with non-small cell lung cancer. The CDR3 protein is CASSSRAGDRETQYF. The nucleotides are TGTGCCAGCAGCAGTCGAGCGGGAGACAGAGAGACCCAGTACTTC.